Following are 12 T cell receptor beta chains from one sample sequenced in a study of shared clonotypes between healthy human individuals. The repertoire was sequenced with immunoSEQ multiplex PCR; TCRdb's copy has only in-frame clones and lacks some. The data contain around 530,000 clones, around 80% of them singletons. Sequenced: PBMCs. The receptors come from a woman in her 40s in good health. Some clones in this sample may be carry-over from other donors' samples.

J is TRBJ1-1 and V is TRBV10-3; D is possibly TRBD1 (6 bases). Per the germline V gene, CDR1 is ENHRY and CDR2 is SYGVKD. V lost 0 bases, J lost 5 bases, and 22 bases lay in between. This CDR3 region has 18 residues. The CDR3 coding sequence is TGTGCCATCAGTGAGTCTTGGGGAGGTGGGCAGGGGCCTACTGAAGCTTTCTTT. It specifies CAISESWGGGQGPTEAFF.

This chain connects TRBV11-3 to TRBJ2-7; D not certain. V lost 1 base and J 6 bases, leaving 7 bases between the germline ends. This CDR3 is built from 12 residues. Per germline, CDR1 SGHNT and CDR2 YENEEA. CDR3 sequence (DNA): TGTGCCAGCAGCTTAGGACCTGGCGAGCAGTACTTC. Its translation: CASSLGPGEQYF.

J is TRBJ1-1 and V is TRBV7-7; no reliable D call. Per the germline V gene, CDR1 is SSHAT and CDR2 is FNYEAQ (reference sequence). The CDR3 runs to 13 residues. V lost 2 bases and J 5 bases, leaving 9 bases between the germline ends. The CDR3 nucleotides are TGTGCCAGCAGCTTACAGTACGGTACTGAAGCTTTCTTT. It encodes CASSLQYGTEAFF. The full variable domain, rest sourced from reference TRBV7-7 and TRBJ1-1, is GAGVSQSPRYKVTKRGQDVTLRCDPISSHATLYWYQQALGQGPEFLTYFNYEAQPDKSGLPSDRFSAERPEGSISTLTIQRTEQRDSAMYRCASSLQYGTEAFFGQGTRLTVV.

This sequence joins TRBV7-6 and TRBJ2-1; 7 bases agree with TRBD1. Losses at the gene ends were 4 bases for V and 4 bases for J; bases not matched to a gene: 7. In germline, CDR1 is SGHVS, CDR2 FNYEAQ. CDR3 length: 15 amino acids. The CDR3 nucleotides are TGTGCCAGCAGCTCACAGACAGGGAATTACAATGAGCAGTTCTTC. It yields the protein CASSSQTGNYNEQFF.

As concerns this clone: Other DNA sequences in this sample translate to the same CDR3. The chain has TRBV18 and TRBJ2-5, with D perhaps TRBD1 (7 bases). V lost 0 bases and J lost 5, with 10 bases in between. CDR3 size: 14 residues. Per germline, CDR1 KGHSH and CDR2 LQKENI. The CDR3 region is CASSPPTGRETQYF. The CDR3 region has the DNA TGTGCCAGCTCACCACCGACAGGGAGGGAGACCCAGTACTTC.

The chain uses TRBV10-1 and TRBJ1-1, with D perhaps TRBD1 (6 bases). This CDR3 is built from 15 residues. Deletions cut 3 bases from V and 5 bases from J, with 16 bases between. Germline V gene sequence: CDR1 WNHNN, CDR2 SYGVQD (reference sequence). The CDR3 spells CASSDLGTFPTEAFF. The CDR3 DNA reads TGCGCCAGCAGTGACCTCGGGACATTCCCAACTGAAGCTTTCTTT.

As concerns this clone: At one end the junction does not follow the germline gene, possibly because of a read error. This CDR3 is CAWSRMNIEAFF. DNA for the CDR3: TGTGCCTGGAGTAGGATGAACATTGAAGCTTTCTTT. V usage is TRBV30 and J usage is TRBJ1-1, with D unclear. CDR3 length equals 12 residues. Germline V gives CDR1 GTSNPN, CDR2 SVGIG (reference sequence). Full variable domain (outside the CDR3, taken from reference TRBV30 and TRBJ1-1): SQTIHQWPATLVQPVGSPLSLECTVEGTSNPNLYWYRQAAGRGLQLLFYSVGIGQISSEVPQNLSASRPQDRQFILSSKKLLLSDSGFYLCAWSRMNIEAFFGQGTRLTVV.

V and J are TRBV5-6 and TRBJ2-1; perhaps TRBD2 as D (5 bases). V was shortened by 0 bases and J by 0 bases, with 13 bases between the two germline ends. The CDR3 has 17 amino acids. CDR1 SGHDT and CDR2 YYEEEE come from the germline V gene. The CDR3 here is CASSLDPGWGSYNEQFF. CDR3 coding DNA: TGTGCCAGCAGCTTGGATCCGGGGTGGGGCTCCTACAATGAGCAGTTCTTC.

This chain links TRBV6-1 with TRBJ2-2; D not resolved. This CDR3 has 14 amino acids. V was trimmed by 0 bases and J by 5 bases, leaving 7 bases between them. Germline-derived CDR1 and CDR2 are MNHNS and SASEGT. CDR3 sequence: CASSEAPGTGELFF. The CDR3 bases are TGTGCCAGCAGTGAAGCGCCGGGTACCGGGGAGCTGTTTTTT.

V usage is TRBV27 and J usage is TRBJ2-7; TRBD1 matches 7 bases. Germline-derived CDR1 and CDR2 are MNHEY and SMNVEV (reference sequence). CDR3 length equals 14 residues. V trimming: 5 bases; J trimming: 4 bases; junction bases outside the gene matches: 8. The chain's CDR3 is CASSPSGQRYEQYF. CDR3 sequence (DNA): TGTGCCAGCAGTCCCTCGGGACAGAGGTACGAGCAGTACTTC.

This clone was picked up one time. The chain is built from TRBV28 and TRBJ2-1, with D unclear. This CDR3 spans 14 amino acids. The germline gives CDR1 MDHEN, CDR2 SYDVKM. The V gene lost 7 bases and the J gene lost 3 bases, with 13 bases spanning the gap. CDR3: CASTLAAVYNEQFF. The CDR3 region has the DNA TGTGCCAGCACCCTCGCGGCAGTCTACAATGAGCAGTTCTTC.

This chain joins TRBV6-5 and TRBJ2-7, with unresolved D. The CDR3 length is 16 residues. V shed 0 bases and J shed 0 bases, with 12 bases lying between them. CDR1 is MNHEY, CDR2 SVGAGI, per germline. CDR3 protein: CASSYSRLQSSYEQYF. CDR3 DNA: TGTGCCAGCAGTTACTCGAGGCTCCAAAGCTCCTACGAGCAGTACTTC.